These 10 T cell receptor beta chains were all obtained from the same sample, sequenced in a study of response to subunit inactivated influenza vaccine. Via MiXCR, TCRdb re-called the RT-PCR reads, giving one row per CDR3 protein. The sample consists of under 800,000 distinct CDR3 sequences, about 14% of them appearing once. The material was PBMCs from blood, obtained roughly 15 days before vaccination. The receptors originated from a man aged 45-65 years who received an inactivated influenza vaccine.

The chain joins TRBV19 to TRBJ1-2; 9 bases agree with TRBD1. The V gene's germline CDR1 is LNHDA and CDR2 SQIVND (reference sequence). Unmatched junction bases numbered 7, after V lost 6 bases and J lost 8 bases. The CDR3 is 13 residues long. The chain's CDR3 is CASSEWTGDGYTF. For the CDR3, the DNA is TGTGCCAGTAGCGAATGGACAGGGGACGGCTACACCTTC. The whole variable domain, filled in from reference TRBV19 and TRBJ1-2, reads DGGITQSPKYLFRKEGQNVTLSCEQNLNHDAMYWYRQDPGQGLRLIYYSQIVNDFQKGDIAEGYSVSREKKESFPLTVTSAQKNPTAFYLCASSEWTGDGYTFGSGTRLTVV.

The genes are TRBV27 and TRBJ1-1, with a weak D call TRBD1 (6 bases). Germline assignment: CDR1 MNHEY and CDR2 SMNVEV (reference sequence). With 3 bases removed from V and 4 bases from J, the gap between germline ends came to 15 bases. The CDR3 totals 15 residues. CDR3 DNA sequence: TGTGCCAGCAGTTTCCACAAACAGGGAGTCACTGAAGCTTTCTTT. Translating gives CASSFHKQGVTEAFF.

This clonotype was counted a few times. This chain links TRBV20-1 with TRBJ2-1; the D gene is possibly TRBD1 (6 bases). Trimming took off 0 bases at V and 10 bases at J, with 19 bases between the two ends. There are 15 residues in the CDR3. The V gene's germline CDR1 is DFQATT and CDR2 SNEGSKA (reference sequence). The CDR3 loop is CSARDSRDSRGEQFF. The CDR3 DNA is TGCAGTGCTAGAGATAGTCGGGATTCGAGGGGGGAGCAGTTCTTC.

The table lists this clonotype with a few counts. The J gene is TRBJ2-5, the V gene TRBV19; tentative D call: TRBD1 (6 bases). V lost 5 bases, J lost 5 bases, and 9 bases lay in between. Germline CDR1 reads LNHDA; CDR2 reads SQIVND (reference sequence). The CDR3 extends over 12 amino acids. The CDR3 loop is CASSFQGETQYF. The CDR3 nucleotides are TGTGCCAGTAGTTTCCAGGGGGAGACCCAGTACTTC.

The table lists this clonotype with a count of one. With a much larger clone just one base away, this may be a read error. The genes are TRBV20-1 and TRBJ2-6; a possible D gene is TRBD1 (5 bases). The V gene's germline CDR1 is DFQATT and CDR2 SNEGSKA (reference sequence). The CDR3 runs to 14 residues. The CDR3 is CSAREVAGAIVLTF. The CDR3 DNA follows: TGCAGTGCTAGAGAAGTAGCTGGGGCCATCGTCCTGACTTTC.

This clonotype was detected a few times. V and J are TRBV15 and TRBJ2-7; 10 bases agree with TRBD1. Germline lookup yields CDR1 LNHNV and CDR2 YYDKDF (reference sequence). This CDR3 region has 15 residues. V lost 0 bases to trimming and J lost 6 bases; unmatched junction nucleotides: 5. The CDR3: CATSRDGTGVAEQYF. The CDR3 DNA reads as TGTGCCACCAGCAGAGATGGGACAGGGGTGGCCGAGCAGTACTTC.

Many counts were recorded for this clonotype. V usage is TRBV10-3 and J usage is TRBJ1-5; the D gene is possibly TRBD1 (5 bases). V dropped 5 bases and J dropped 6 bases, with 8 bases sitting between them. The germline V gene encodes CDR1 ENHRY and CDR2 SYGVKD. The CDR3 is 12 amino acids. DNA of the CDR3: TGTGCCATCAGTTCCCAGGGTCAGCCCCAGCATTTT. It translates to CAISSQGQPQHF.

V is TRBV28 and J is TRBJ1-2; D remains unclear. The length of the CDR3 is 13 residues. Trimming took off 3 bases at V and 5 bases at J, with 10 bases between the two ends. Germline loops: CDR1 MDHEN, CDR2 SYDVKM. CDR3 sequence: CASSLSSLYGYTF. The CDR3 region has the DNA TGTGCCAGCAGTTTGTCGAGCTTATATGGCTACACCTTC.

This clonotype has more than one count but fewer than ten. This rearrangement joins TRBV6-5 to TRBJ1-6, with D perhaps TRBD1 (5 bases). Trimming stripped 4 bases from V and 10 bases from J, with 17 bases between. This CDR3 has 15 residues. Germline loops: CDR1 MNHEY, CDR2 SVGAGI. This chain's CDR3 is CASSSNWSGDSPLHF. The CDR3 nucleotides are TGTGCCAGCAGTTCCAATTGGTCCGGGGACTCACCCCTCCACTTT.

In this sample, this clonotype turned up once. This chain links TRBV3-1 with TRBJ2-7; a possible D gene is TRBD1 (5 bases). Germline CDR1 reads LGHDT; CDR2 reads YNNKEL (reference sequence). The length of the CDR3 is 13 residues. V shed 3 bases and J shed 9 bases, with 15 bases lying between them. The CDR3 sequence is CASSQETGASQYF. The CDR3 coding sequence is TGTGCCAGCAGCCAGGAAACAGGTGCATCGCAGTACTTC.